Listed below are T cell receptor beta chains from one sample, sequenced in a study of cytomegalovirus exposure and HLA in healthy donors. TCRdb's table, derived via immunoSEQ multiplex PCR, lists solely in-frame clones and lacks some. The sample holds 150,000 to 200,000 clones, 65% to 80% seen once. Material: PBMCs. The receptors stem from a woman aged 35 to 49 in good health and CMV-seropositive. The CDR3 runs from the conserved cysteine through the conserved F or W. The order of the fields is clone size, J gene, V gene, D gene, CDR3 DNA, CDR3 protein. D genes are given only for firm matches. Clone size is shown for a subset of rows, as once, few, many or a class of expanded clone.

clone size: NA
J gene: TRBJ1-4
V gene: TRBV7-7
D gene: NA
CDR3 DNA: TGTGCCAGCAGCCCCCTAGGGGAGGGAAGGAATGAAAAACTGTTTTTT
CDR3 protein: CASSPLGEGRNEKLFF

clone size: NA
J gene: TRBJ2-3
V gene: TRBV5-1
D gene: TRBD2
CDR3 DNA: TGCGCCTCCCATGGGGGGGAGGGGACAGATACGCAGTATTTT
CDR3 protein: CASHGGEGTDTQYF

clone size: NA
J gene: TRBJ1-2
V gene: TRBV4-3
D gene: NA
CDR3 DNA: TGCGCCAGCAGTCCAGACGGCGGAGGCCCTTATGGCTACACCTTC
CDR3 protein: CASSPDGGGPYGYTF

clone size: few
J gene: TRBJ2-7
V gene: TRBV28
D gene: TRBD2
CDR3 DNA: TGTGCCAGCAGTTTGGGGGGGGGAGGCTACGAGCAGTACTTC
CDR3 protein: CASSLGGGGYEQYF

clone size: NA
J gene: TRBJ2-1
V gene: TRBV2
D gene: NA
CDR3 DNA: TGTGCCAGCAGTCAGAACAGGGGAGGCTACAATGAGCAGTTCTTC
CDR3 protein: CASSQNRGGYNEQFF

clone size: NA
J gene: TRBJ1-1
V gene: TRBV30
D gene: TRBD1
CDR3 DNA: TGTGCCTGGAGTATAGACAGGGGGCTGAATGAAGCTTTCTTT
CDR3 protein: CAWSIDRGLNEAFF

clone size: NA
J gene: TRBJ2-1
V gene: TRBV29-1
D gene: NA
CDR3 DNA: TGCAGCGTTGAGTGGAGGGTGGCCAATGAGCAGTTCTTC
CDR3 protein: CSVEWRVANEQFF

clone size: once
J gene: TRBJ2-5
V gene: TRBV6-1
D gene: NA
CDR3 DNA: TGTGCCAGCAGTGAAGACTTAGAGACCCAGTACTTC
CDR3 protein: CASSEDLETQYF

clone size: NA
J gene: TRBJ1-2
V gene: TRBV5-1
D gene: NA
CDR3 DNA: TGCGCCAGCAGCTTCGTTCAGATGGATGGGGAGTATGGCTACACCTTC
CDR3 protein: CASSFVQMDGEYGYTF

clone size: NA
J gene: TRBJ2-1
V gene: TRBV14
D gene: TRBD2
CDR3 DNA: TGTGCCAGCAGCCACATTAGCGGGAGAGGGAGCAATGAGCAGTTCTTC
CDR3 protein: CASSHISGRGSNEQFF

clone size: NA
J gene: TRBJ1-1
V gene: TRBV19
D gene: TRBD1
CDR3 DNA: TGTGCCAGTAGTATCTCCTCCTGGGGAACAGGGGGCGCGAGGAACACTGAAGCTTTCTTT
CDR3 protein: CASSISSWGTGGARNTEAFF

clone size: NA
J gene: TRBJ1-2
V gene: TRBV30
D gene: TRBD1
CDR3 DNA: TGTGCCTGGAGTCAACAGGGGGCATATGGCTACACCTTC
CDR3 protein: CAWSQQGAYGYTF

clone size: NA
J gene: TRBJ1-1
V gene: TRBV18
D gene: NA
CDR3 DNA: TGTGCCAGCTCACCACGCGGACAGTCGGAAGCTTTCTTT
CDR3 protein: CASSPRGQSEAFF

clone size: NA
J gene: TRBJ1-5
V gene: TRBV28
D gene: NA
CDR3 DNA: TGTGCCAGCAGTGATACAGGGCACAGTCAGCCCCAGCATTTT
CDR3 protein: CASSDTGHSQPQHF

clone size: NA
J gene: TRBJ1-1
V gene: TRBV14
D gene: TRBD1
CDR3 DNA: TGTGCCAGCAGCTCCAGACAGGGGGGAGTTACTGAAGCTTTCTTT
CDR3 protein: CASSSRQGGVTEAFF

clone size: NA
J gene: TRBJ2-3
V gene: TRBV14
D gene: TRBD1
CDR3 DNA: TGTGCCAGCAGCCAAGATATGGGACAGTCGGATACGCAGTATTTT
CDR3 protein: CASSQDMGQSDTQYF

clone size: once
J gene: TRBJ2-3
V gene: TRBV7-2
D gene: NA
CDR3 DNA: TGTGCCAGCAGCTCCCAGCGGAACACAGATACGCAGTATTTT
CDR3 protein: CASSSQRNTDTQYF

clone size: NA
J gene: TRBJ2-4
V gene: TRBV10-3
D gene: TRBD2
CDR3 DNA: TGTGCCATCATGGAGGGACTAGCGGAAAACATTCAGTACTTC
CDR3 protein: CAIMEGLAENIQYF

clone size: NA
J gene: TRBJ1-2
V gene: TRBV4-3
D gene: NA
CDR3 DNA: TGCGCCAGCAGCCAATCCTCACGGACAGATGGCTACACCTTC
CDR3 protein: CASSQSSRTDGYTF

clone size: NA
J gene: TRBJ2-5
V gene: TRBV6-4
D gene: TRBD2
CDR3 DNA: TGTGCCAGCAGGCCACCTCTCGCGGGAGAGCTGGGAGAGACCCAGTACTTC
CDR3 protein: CASRPPLAGELGETQYF

clone size: few
J gene: TRBJ2-3
V gene: TRBV6-5
D gene: NA
CDR3 DNA: TGTGCCAGCAGTTACGAAGGCGGGAGCACAGATACGCAGTATTTT
CDR3 protein: CASSYEGGSTDTQYF

clone size: once
J gene: TRBJ1-6
V gene: TRBV6-5
D gene: NA
CDR3 DNA: TGTGCCAGCAGTTACTTGAGGGACATCTATAATTCACCCCTCCACTTT
CDR3 protein: CASSYLRDIYNSPLHF

clone size: NA
J gene: TRBJ2-3
V gene: TRBV5-4
D gene: TRBD2
CDR3 DNA: TGTGCCAGCAGCCACAGCGGGGGGCGGGTCACAGATACGCAGTATTTT
CDR3 protein: CASSHSGGRVTDTQYF

clone size: NA
J gene: TRBJ1-1
V gene: TRBV28
D gene: NA
CDR3 DNA: TGTGCCAGCAGTTCTCCAGGGCACTCTGAAGCTTTCTTT
CDR3 protein: CASSSPGHSEAFF

clone size: NA
J gene: TRBJ1-1
V gene: TRBV7-9
D gene: TRBD1
CDR3 DNA: TGTGCCAGCAGCCCCGCGACAGGGATGAGCGACGACACTGAAGCTTTCTTT
CDR3 protein: CASSPATGMSDDTEAFF

clone size: NA
J gene: TRBJ2-6
V gene: TRBV7-2
D gene: TRBD1
CDR3 DNA: TGTGCCAGCCGGGGACAGTTCTCTGGGGCCAACGTCCTGACTTTC
CDR3 protein: CASRGQFSGANVLTF

clone size: NA
J gene: TRBJ2-1
V gene: TRBV10-1
D gene: NA
CDR3 DNA: TGCGCCAGCAGTCCGGGAATACGTCAAAACAATGAGCAGTTCTTC
CDR3 protein: CASSPGIRQNNEQFF

clone size: NA
J gene: TRBJ2-1
V gene: TRBV27
D gene: NA
CDR3 DNA: TGTGCCAGCAGTTTGGGGAGGCACCACAATGAGCAGTTCTTC
CDR3 protein: CASSLGRHHNEQFF

clone size: NA
J gene: TRBJ1-1
V gene: TRBV7-6
D gene: NA
CDR3 DNA: TGTGCCAGCAGCTTAGTACAGAACACTGAAGCTTTCTTT
CDR3 protein: CASSLVQNTEAFF

clone size: NA
J gene: TRBJ2-5
V gene: TRBV7-9
D gene: TRBD2
CDR3 DNA: TGTGCCAGCAGCCCGGGGGGGTTTAAGGCAGAGACCCAGTACTTC
CDR3 protein: CASSPGGFKAETQYF

clone size: NA
J gene: TRBJ2-2
V gene: TRBV19
D gene: NA
CDR3 DNA: TGTGCCAGTAGTATACCCTCACCTGGACTCCCCACCGGGGAGCTGTTTTTT
CDR3 protein: CASSIPSPGLPTGELFF

clone size: NA
J gene: TRBJ2-3
V gene: TRBV12-5
D gene: TRBD2
CDR3 DNA: TGTGCTAGTGGTTTGGTACTAGCGGGAGGATCAGATACGCAGTATTTT
CDR3 protein: CASGLVLAGGSDTQYF

clone size: NA
J gene: TRBJ2-5
V gene: TRBV11-3
D gene: TRBD1
CDR3 DNA: TGTGCCAGCAGCTTAGGCCCGACAGGGGGCAGGGAGACCCAGTACTTC
CDR3 protein: CASSLGPTGGRETQYF

clone size: NA
J gene: TRBJ1-2
V gene: TRBV18
D gene: TRBD1
CDR3 DNA: TGTGCCAGCTCACCATCCGGACAGGGGGCAGAAGCTAACTATGGCTACACCTTC
CDR3 protein: CASSPSGQGAEANYGYTF

clone size: NA
J gene: TRBJ1-4
V gene: TRBV12-5
D gene: NA
CDR3 DNA: TGTGCTAGTGGTTTGGTACTGGGACACTCGAATGAAAAACTGTTTTTT
CDR3 protein: CASGLVLGHSNEKLFF

clone size: NA
J gene: TRBJ2-7
V gene: TRBV5-1
D gene: TRBD2
CDR3 DNA: TGCGCCAGCAGCTTGGGGGGGAGGGACGAGCAGTACTTC
CDR3 protein: CASSLGGRDEQYF

clone size: NA
J gene: TRBJ1-1
V gene: TRBV21-1
D gene: NA
CDR3 DNA: TGTGCCAGCAGCAAATCGAAAACAGGGTCTTCACGGGGCACTGAAGCTTTCTTT
CDR3 protein: CASSKSKTGSSRGTEAFF

clone size: NA
J gene: TRBJ2-1
V gene: TRBV19
D gene: TRBD2
CDR3 DNA: TGTGCCAGTAGTATGGAACTAGCGGTTTACAATGAGCAGTTCTTC
CDR3 protein: CASSMELAVYNEQFF

clone size: NA
J gene: TRBJ1-2
V gene: TRBV5-6
D gene: TRBD1
CDR3 DNA: TGTGCCAGCAGCTTGTATAAGGACAGGGCCAACTATGGCTACACCTTC
CDR3 protein: CASSLYKDRANYGYTF

clone size: NA
J gene: TRBJ1-1
V gene: TRBV5-1
D gene: NA
CDR3 DNA: TGCGCCTCCAGTCGACAGGTTTCGGAACAGTTCTTT
CDR3 protein: CASSRQVSEQFF

clone size: few
J gene: TRBJ1-4
V gene: TRBV28
D gene: NA
CDR3 DNA: TGTGCCAGCAAGAAGCGCACTCCAACTAATGAAAAACTGTTTTTT
CDR3 protein: CASKKRTPTNEKLFF

clone size: NA
J gene: TRBJ1-1
V gene: TRBV18
D gene: NA
CDR3 DNA: TGTGCCAGCTCACCGCGGGAGACCGACACTGAAGCTTTCTTT
CDR3 protein: CASSPRETDTEAFF

clone size: NA
J gene: TRBJ1-4
V gene: TRBV7-6
D gene: NA
CDR3 DNA: TGTGCCAGCAGCCCAACCTGGGGGGCAACTAATGAAAAACTGTTTTTT
CDR3 protein: CASSPTWGATNEKLFF

clone size: NA
J gene: TRBJ2-7
V gene: TRBV7-9
D gene: TRBD2
CDR3 DNA: TGTTCCAGCAGCTTTCCTAGCGGGGGGGCCTACGAGCAGTACTTC
CDR3 protein: CSSSFPSGGAYEQYF

clone size: NA
J gene: TRBJ2-3
V gene: TRBV7-2
D gene: TRBD2
CDR3 DNA: TGTGCCAGCAGCTTTGGTATTAGCGGGAGTATGCCGTATTTT
CDR3 protein: CASSFGISGSMPYF

clone size: NA
J gene: TRBJ2-1
V gene: TRBV19
D gene: NA
CDR3 DNA: TGTGCCAGTAGTATAGCTCAGCGGGCTTCCTACAATGAGCAGTTCTTC
CDR3 protein: CASSIAQRASYNEQFF

clone size: few
J gene: TRBJ2-5
V gene: TRBV7-2
D gene: TRBD1
CDR3 DNA: TGTGCCAGCAGCCCCCGGACAGGTTCACAAGAGACCCAGTACTTC
CDR3 protein: CASSPRTGSQETQYF

clone size: few
J gene: TRBJ2-2
V gene: TRBV4-3
D gene: TRBD1
CDR3 DNA: TGCGCCAGCAGCCGAGGAGGACAGGGGACCGGGGAGCTGTTTTTT
CDR3 protein: CASSRGGQGTGELFF

clone size: NA
J gene: TRBJ1-2
V gene: TRBV5-1
D gene: NA
CDR3 DNA: TGCGCCAGCAGCGGGGGAGGGGAACCTAACTATGGCTACACCTTC
CDR3 protein: CASSGGGEPNYGYTF

clone size: NA
J gene: TRBJ2-7
V gene: TRBV28
D gene: TRBD1
CDR3 DNA: TGTGCCAGCAGCGTCGGGACAGGGGGGTACGAGCAGTACTTC
CDR3 protein: CASSVGTGGYEQYF

clone size: NA
J gene: TRBJ1-5
V gene: TRBV10-3
D gene: TRBD1
CDR3 DNA: TGTGCCATCAGTGCGGACAGGTCGAATCAGCCCCAGCATTTT
CDR3 protein: CAISADRSNQPQHF

clone size: NA
J gene: TRBJ1-6
V gene: TRBV7-2
D gene: NA
CDR3 DNA: TGTGCCAGCAGCCGCGGGACGGAAAATTCACCCCTCCACTTT
CDR3 protein: CASSRGTENSPLHF

clone size: NA
J gene: TRBJ1-1
V gene: TRBV5-1
D gene: NA
CDR3 DNA: TGCGCCAGCAGCTCCACAGTGAACACTGAAGCTTTCTTT
CDR3 protein: CASSSTVNTEAFF

clone size: NA
J gene: TRBJ2-1
V gene: TRBV7-2
D gene: NA
CDR3 DNA: TGTGCCAGCAGAATGGTCCCGGGCAATGAGCAGTTCTTC
CDR3 protein: CASRMVPGNEQFF

clone size: NA
J gene: TRBJ2-1
V gene: TRBV19
D gene: NA
CDR3 DNA: TGTGCCAGTAGTATTGGGTTAGCGGAGTACAATGAGCAGTTCTTC
CDR3 protein: CASSIGLAEYNEQFF

clone size: NA
J gene: TRBJ2-7
V gene: TRBV2
D gene: NA
CDR3 DNA: TGTGCCAGCAGTGACACCTACGAGCAGTACTTC
CDR3 protein: CASSDTYEQYF